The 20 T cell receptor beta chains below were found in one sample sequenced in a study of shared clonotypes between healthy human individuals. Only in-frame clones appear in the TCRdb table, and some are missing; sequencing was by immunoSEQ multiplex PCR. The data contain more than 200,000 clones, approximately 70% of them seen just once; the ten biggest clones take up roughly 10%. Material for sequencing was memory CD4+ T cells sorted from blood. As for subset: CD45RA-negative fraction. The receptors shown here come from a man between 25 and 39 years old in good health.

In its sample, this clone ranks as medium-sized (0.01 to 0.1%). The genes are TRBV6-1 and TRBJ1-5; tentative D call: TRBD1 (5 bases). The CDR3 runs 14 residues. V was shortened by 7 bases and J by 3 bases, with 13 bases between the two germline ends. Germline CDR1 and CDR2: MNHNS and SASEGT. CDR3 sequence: CASMAQGYNQPQHF. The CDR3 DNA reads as TGTGCCAGCATGGCGCAGGGCTACAATCAGCCCCAGCATTTT.

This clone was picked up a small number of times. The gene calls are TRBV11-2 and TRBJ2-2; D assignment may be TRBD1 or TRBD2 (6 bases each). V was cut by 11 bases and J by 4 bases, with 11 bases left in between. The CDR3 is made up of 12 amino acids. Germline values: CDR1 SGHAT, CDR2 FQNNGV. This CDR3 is CAGGPLTGELFF. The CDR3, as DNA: TGTGCCGGGGGGCCCCTCACCGGGGAGCTGTTTTTT.

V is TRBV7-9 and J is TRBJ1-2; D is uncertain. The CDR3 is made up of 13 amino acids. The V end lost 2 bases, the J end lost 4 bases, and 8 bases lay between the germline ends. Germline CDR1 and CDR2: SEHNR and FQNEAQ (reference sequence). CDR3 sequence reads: CASSLFEGYGYTF. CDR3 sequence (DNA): TGTGCCAGCAGCTTATTTGAGGGCTATGGCTACACCTTC. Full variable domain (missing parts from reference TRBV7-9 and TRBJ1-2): DTGVSQNPRHKITKRGQNVTFRCDPISEHNRLYWYRQTLGQGPEFLTYFQNEAQLEKSRLLSDRFSAERPKGSFSTLEIQRTEQGDSAMYLCASSLFEGYGYTFGSGTRLTVV.

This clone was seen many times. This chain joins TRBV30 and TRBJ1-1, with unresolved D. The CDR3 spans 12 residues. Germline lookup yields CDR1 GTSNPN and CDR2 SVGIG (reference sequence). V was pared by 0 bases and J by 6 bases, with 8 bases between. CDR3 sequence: CAWSVDGAEAFF. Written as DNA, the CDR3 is TGTGCCTGGAGTGTAGATGGAGCTGAAGCTTTCTTT.

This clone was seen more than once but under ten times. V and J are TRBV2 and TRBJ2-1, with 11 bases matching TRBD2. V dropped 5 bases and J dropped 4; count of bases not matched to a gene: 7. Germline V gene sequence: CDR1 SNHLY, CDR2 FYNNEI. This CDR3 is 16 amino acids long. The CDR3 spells CASSPQGLAAYNEQFF. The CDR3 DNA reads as TGTGCCAGCAGTCCTCAGGGACTAGCGGCGTACAATGAGCAGTTCTTC.

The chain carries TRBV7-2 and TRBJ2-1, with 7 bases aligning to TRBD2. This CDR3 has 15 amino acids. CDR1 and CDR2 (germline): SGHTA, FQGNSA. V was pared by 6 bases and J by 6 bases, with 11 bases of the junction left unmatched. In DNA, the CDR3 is TGTGCCAGCAGTTCGGGGGTGCGGGAGTTCAATGAGCAGTTCTTC. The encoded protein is CASSSGVREFNEQFF.

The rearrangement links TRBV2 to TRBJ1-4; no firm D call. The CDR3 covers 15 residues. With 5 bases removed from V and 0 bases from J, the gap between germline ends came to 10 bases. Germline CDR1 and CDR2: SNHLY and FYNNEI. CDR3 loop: CASSQERATNEKLFF. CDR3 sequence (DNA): TGTGCCAGCAGTCAGGAGCGAGCAACTAATGAAAAACTGTTTTTT.

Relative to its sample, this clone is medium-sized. The CDR3 coding sequence is TGTGCCAGCAGCTCCGACAGGTACCGAGGCTACACCTTC. This gives the protein CASSSDRYRGYTF. The rearrangement joins TRBV7-2 to TRBJ1-2; a weak D match, TRBD1 (6 bases). Trimming took 4 bases from V and 8 from J, leaving 14 bases between them. CDR1 is SGHTA, CDR2 FQGNSA, per germline. There are 13 residues in the CDR3. Drawing the rest from reference TRBV7-2 and TRBJ1-2, the complete variable domain is GAGVSQSPSNKVTEKGKDVELRCDPISGHTALYWYRQSLGQGLEFLIYFQGNSAPDKSGLPSDRFSAERTGGSVSTLTIQRTQQEDSAVYLCASSSDRYRGYTFGSGTRLTVV.

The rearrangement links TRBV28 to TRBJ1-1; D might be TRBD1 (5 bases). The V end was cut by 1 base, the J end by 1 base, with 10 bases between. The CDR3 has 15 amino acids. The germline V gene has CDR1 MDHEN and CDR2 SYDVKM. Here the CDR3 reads CASSLSGKGNTEAFF. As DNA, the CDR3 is TGTGCCAGCAGTTTATCAGGGAAAGGGAACACTGAAGCTTTCTTT.

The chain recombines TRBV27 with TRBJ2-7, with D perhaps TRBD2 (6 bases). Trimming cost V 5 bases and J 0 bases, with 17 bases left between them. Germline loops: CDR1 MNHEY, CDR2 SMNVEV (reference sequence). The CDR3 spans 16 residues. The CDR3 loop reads CASSPRTSLSSYEQYF. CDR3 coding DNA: TGTGCCAGCAGTCCGAGAACTAGCCTCAGCTCCTACGAGCAGTACTTC.

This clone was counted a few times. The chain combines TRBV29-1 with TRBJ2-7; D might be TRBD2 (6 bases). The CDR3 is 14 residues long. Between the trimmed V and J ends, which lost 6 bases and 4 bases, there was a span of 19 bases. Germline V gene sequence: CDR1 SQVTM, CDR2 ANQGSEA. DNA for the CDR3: TGCAGCGTGCGATCTAGCGAGCTGAGGTACGAGCAGTACTTC. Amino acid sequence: CSVRSSELRYEQYF.

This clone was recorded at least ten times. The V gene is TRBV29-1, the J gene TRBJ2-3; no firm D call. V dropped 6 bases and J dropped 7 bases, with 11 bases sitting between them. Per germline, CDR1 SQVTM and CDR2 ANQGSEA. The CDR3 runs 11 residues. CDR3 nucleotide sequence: TGCAGCGTGCTCACTGGCAATACGCAGTATTTT. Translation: CSVLTGNTQYF.

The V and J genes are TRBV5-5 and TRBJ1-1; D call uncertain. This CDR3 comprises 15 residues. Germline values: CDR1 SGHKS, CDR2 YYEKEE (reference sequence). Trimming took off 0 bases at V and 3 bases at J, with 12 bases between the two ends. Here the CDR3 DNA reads TGTGCCAGCAGCTTGGTATCTGGGGTTCACACTGAAGCTTTCTTT. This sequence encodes CASSLVSGVHTEAFF.

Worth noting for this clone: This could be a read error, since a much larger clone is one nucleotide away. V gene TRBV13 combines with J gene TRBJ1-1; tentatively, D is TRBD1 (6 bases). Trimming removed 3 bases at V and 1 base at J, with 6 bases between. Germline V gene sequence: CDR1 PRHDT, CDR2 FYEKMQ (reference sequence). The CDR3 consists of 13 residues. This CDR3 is CASSLGQNTEAFF. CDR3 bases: TGTGCCAGCAGCTTGGGACAGAACACTGAAGCTTTCTTT.

The CDR3 region has the DNA TGTGCCAGCACCACTCCGGGGGGGGAAACCTACGAGCAGTACTTC. Protein sequence: CASTTPGGETYEQYF. V and J are TRBV28 and TRBJ2-7; 8 bases line up with TRBD2. Germline trimming cut 7 bases from V and 2 bases from J; bases unmatched to any gene: 10. CDR3 length: 15 amino acids. Looked up from germline, CDR1 is MDHEN and CDR2 is SYDVKM.

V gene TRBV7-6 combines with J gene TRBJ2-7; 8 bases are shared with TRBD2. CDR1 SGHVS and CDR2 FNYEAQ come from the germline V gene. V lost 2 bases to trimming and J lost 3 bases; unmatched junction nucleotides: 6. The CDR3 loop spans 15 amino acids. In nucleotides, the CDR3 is TGTGCCAGCAGCTTATTAGCGGGACCTAACTACGAGCAGTACTTC. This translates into CASSLLAGPNYEQYF.

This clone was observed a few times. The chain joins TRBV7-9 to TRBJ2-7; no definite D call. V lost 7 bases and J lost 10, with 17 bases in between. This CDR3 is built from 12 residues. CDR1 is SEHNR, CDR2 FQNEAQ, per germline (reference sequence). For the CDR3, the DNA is TGTGCCAGCAAGTCCATTAACAGCAGACAGTACTTC. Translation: CASKSINSRQYF.

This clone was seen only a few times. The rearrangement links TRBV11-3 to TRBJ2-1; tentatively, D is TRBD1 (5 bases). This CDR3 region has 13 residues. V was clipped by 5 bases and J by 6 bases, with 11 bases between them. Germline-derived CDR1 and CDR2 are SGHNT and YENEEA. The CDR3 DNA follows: TGTGCCAGCAGCCTAGGGGCTATCAATGAGCAGTTCTTC. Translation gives CASSLGAINEQFF. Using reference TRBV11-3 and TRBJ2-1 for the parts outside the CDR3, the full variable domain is EAGVVQSPRYKIIEKKQPVAFWCNPISGHNTLYWYLQNLGQGPELLIRYENEEAVDDSQLPKDRFSAERLKGVDSTLKIQPAELGDSAVYLCASSLGAINEQFFGPGTRLTVL.

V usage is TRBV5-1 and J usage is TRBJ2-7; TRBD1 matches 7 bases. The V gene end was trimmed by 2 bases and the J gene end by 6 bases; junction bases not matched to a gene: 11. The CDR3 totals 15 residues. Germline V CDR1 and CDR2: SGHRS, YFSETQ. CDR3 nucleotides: TGCGCCAGCAGCTTCGTACAGGGGCCGCCTGGCGAGCAGTACTTC. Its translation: CASSFVQGPPGEQYF.

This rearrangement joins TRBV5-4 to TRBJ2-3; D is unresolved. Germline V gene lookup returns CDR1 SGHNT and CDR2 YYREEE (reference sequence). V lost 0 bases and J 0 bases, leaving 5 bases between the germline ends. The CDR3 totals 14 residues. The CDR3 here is CASSLDPSTDTQYF. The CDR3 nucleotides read TGTGCCAGCAGCTTGGACCCTAGCACAGATACGCAGTATTTT. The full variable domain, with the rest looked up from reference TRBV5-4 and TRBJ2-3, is ETGVTQSPTHLIKTRGQQVTLRCSSQSGHNTVSWYQQALGQGPQFIFQYYREEENGRGNFPPRFSGLQFPNYSSELNVNALELDDSALYLCASSLDPSTDTQYFGPGTRLTVL.